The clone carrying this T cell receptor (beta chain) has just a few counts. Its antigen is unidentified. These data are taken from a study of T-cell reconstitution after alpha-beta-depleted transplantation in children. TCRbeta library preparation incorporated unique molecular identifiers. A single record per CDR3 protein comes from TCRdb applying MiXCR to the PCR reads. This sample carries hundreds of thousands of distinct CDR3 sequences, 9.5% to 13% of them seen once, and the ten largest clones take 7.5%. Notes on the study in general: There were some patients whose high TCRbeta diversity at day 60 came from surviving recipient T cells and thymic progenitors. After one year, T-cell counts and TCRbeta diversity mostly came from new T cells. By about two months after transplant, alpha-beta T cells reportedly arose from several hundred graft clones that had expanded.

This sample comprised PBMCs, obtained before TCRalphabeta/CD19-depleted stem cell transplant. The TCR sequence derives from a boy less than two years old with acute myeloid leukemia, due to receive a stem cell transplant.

DNA for the CDR3: TGCAGCGTCAGGTTGACATCGAACACCGGGGAGCTGTTTTTT. This sequence encodes CSVRLTSNTGELFF. The chain couples TRBV29-1 to TRBJ2-2; no clear D. V was trimmed by 6 bases and J by 0 bases, leaving 11 bases between them. This CDR3 comprises 14 residues. Per germline, CDR1 SQVTM and CDR2 ANQGSEA.